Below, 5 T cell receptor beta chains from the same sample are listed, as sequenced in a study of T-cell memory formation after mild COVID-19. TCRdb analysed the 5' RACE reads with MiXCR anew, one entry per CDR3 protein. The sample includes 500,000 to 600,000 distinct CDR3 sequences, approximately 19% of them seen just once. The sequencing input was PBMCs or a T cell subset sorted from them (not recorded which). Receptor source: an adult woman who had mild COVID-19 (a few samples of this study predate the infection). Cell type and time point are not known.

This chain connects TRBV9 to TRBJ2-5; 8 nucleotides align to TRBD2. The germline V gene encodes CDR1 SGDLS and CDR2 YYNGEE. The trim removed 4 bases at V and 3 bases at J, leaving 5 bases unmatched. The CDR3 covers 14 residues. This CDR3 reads CASSRSSGEETQYF. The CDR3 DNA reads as TGTGCCAGCAGCAGAAGTAGCGGGGAAGAGACCCAGTACTTC.

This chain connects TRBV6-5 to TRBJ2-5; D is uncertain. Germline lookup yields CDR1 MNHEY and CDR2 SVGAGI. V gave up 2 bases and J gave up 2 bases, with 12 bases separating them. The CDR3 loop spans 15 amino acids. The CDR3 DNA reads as TGTGCCAGCAGTTACCGACTGAGGCCGCAAGAGACCCAGTACTTC. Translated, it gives CASSYRLRPQETQYF.

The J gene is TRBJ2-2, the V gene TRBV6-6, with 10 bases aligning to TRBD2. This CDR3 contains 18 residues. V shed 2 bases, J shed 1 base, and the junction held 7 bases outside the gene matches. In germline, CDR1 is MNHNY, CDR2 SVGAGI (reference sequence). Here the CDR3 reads CASSYGLAGARNTGELFF. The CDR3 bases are TGTGCCAGCAGTTACGGCCTAGCGGGGGCCAGGAACACCGGGGAGCTGTTTTTT.

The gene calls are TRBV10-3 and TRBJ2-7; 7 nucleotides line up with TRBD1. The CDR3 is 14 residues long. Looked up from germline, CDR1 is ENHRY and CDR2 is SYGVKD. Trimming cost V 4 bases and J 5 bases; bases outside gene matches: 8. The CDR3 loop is CAISGTTGYDEQYF. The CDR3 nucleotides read TGTGCCATCAGTGGAACGACAGGGTACGACGAGCAGTACTTC.

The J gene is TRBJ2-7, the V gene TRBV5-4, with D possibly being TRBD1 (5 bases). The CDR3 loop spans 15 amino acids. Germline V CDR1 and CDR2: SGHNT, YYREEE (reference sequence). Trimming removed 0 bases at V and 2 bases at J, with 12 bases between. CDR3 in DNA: TGTGCCAGCAGCTTGGACAGGACGACAACCTACGAGCAGTACTTC. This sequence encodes CASSLDRTTTYEQYF.